A single sample is the source of the 23 T cell receptor beta chains below, sequenced in a study of blood T cell repertoires in COVID-19. TCRdb keeps only in-frame clones here, not all; method: immunoSEQ multiplex PCR. This table has a few hundred thousand clones, about 91% appearing once. Source material: PBMCs or T cells enriched from blood (not recorded which). The receptors originated from a woman between 18 and 29 years old who had recovered from COVID-19.

A remark on this clone: The same CDR3 arises from other DNA sequences in this sample as well. The chain uses TRBV28 and TRBJ1-2, with TRBD1 identical over 9 bases. V lost 6 bases and J lost 4; bases outside the gene matches: 6. This CDR3 spans 14 amino acids. Germline CDR1 MDHEN, CDR2 SYDVKM. DNA of the CDR3: TGTGCCAGCAGCTCGCCGGGACAGGGCTATGGCTACACCTTC. It specifies CASSSPGQGYGYTF.

The V gene is TRBV2, the J gene TRBJ1-1, with TRBD1 matching over 8 bases. Unmatched junction bases numbered 9, after V lost 4 bases and J lost 5 bases. There are 15 residues in the CDR3. Germline CDR1 SNHLY, CDR2 FYNNEI. The chain's CDR3 is CASSARTGLPTEAFF. The CDR3 coding sequence is TGTGCCAGCAGTGCAAGGACAGGGCTGCCTACTGAAGCTTTCTTT.

This clone was picked up one time. The chain is built from TRBV18 and TRBJ2-7; 7 positions agree with TRBD2. The V and J ends lost 2 bases and 5 bases, in that order; junction bases with no gene match: 9. The CDR3 is 15 amino acids. From germline, CDR1 is KGHSH and CDR2 LQKENI. The CDR3 protein is CASSPFSGTTDEQYF. The CDR3 DNA follows: TGTGCCAGCTCACCATTCAGCGGGACGACGGACGAGCAGTACTTC.

This sequence joins TRBV28 and TRBJ2-7; D is perhaps TRBD2 (7 bases). The germline CDR1 and CDR2 sequences are MDHEN and SYDVKM. The V end was cut by 8 bases, the J end by 2 bases, with 19 bases between. This CDR3 contains 15 residues. CDR3 coding DNA: TGTGCCAGCCTTCTAGGGGGGGAATCCACCTACGAGCAGTACTTC. It translates to CASLLGGESTYEQYF.

The V gene is TRBV28, the J gene TRBJ2-3, with 9 positions matching TRBD2. Germline values: CDR1 MDHEN, CDR2 SYDVKM. Germline trimming cut 3 bases from V and 2 bases from J; bases unmatched to any gene: 0. The CDR3 contains 14 residues. The CDR3 is CASSLGLATDTQYF. The DNA for the CDR3 is TGTGCCAGCAGTTTGGGACTAGCCACAGATACGCAGTATTTT.

The chain employs TRBV19 and TRBJ2-3; unclear D gene. The CDR3 has 16 amino acids. V lost 4 bases, J lost 1 base, and 15 bases lay in between. The germline gives CDR1 LNHDA, CDR2 SQIVND (reference sequence). The CDR3 nucleotides are TGTGCCAGTAGTACCACCTTCACGCCGGGCACAGATACGCAGTATTTT. This encodes CASSTTFTPGTDTQYF.

V gene TRBV11-1 combines with J gene TRBJ2-1; the D is unclear. The CDR3 is 13 amino acids. Germline V gene data show CDR1 as SGHAT and CDR2 as FQDESV (reference sequence). The V end lost 1 base, the J end lost 5 bases, and 6 bases lay between the germline ends. The CDR3 here is CASSLGPNNEQFF. The CDR3 nucleotides are TGTGCCAGCAGCTTAGGGCCCAACAATGAGCAGTTCTTC.

V usage is TRBV7-9 and J usage is TRBJ1-2; D gene ambiguous. This CDR3 has 14 residues. Germline CDR1 SEHNR, CDR2 FQNEAQ (reference sequence). V shed 1 base and J shed 1 base, with 7 bases lying between them. This CDR3 reads CASSLVNSNYGYTF. The CDR3, as DNA: TGTGCCAGCAGCTTAGTAAACAGTAACTATGGCTACACCTTC.

The chain joins TRBV5-5 to TRBJ2-3; 7 bases align to TRBD2. The V gene's germline CDR1 is SGHKS and CDR2 YYEKEE (reference sequence). With 0 bases clipped from V and 3 bases from J, the junction kept 13 bases outside the gene matches. The length of the CDR3 is 18 residues. CDR3 bases: TGTGCCAGCAGCTTGGGGCTCACTAGCGCCTCTTATACAGATACGCAGTATTTT. This translates into CASSLGLTSASYTDTQYF.

The V and J genes are TRBV27 and TRBJ2-7; 8 nucleotides align to TRBD1. This CDR3 contains 17 residues. Germline V gene data show CDR1 as MNHEY and CDR2 as SMNVEV (reference sequence). V gave up 0 bases and J gave up 3 bases; unmatched junction bases: 10. CDR3 in amino acids: CASSLSSSTGDNYEQYF. In DNA, the CDR3 is TGTGCCAGCAGTTTATCTTCCTCGACAGGGGATAACTACGAGCAGTACTTC.

This chain uses TRBV15 with TRBJ1-2, with TRBD1 identical over 8 bases. The germline V gene encodes CDR1 LNHNV and CDR2 YYDKDF (reference sequence). This CDR3 has 16 residues. With 1 base clipped from V and 4 bases from J, the junction kept 8 bases outside the gene matches. The CDR3 nucleotides read TGTGCCACCAGCAGAGGCGGGACAGGAAGGGGCTATGGCTACACCTTC. As protein: CATSRGGTGRGYGYTF.

The rearrangement joins TRBV9 to TRBJ1-3, with 7 bases that match TRBD1. Germline-derived CDR1 and CDR2 are SGDLS and YYNGEE. CDR3 length: 15 amino acids. V gave up 4 bases and J gave up 4 bases; unmatched junction bases: 8. The CDR3 bases are TGTGCCAGCAGCATTACCGGGACAGCCGGAAACACCATATATTTT. It is translated as CASSITGTAGNTIYF.

This chain joins TRBV7-9 and TRBJ2-7; no clear D gene. The CDR3 length is 16 residues. Trimming stripped 1 base from V and 0 bases from J, with 13 bases between. Germline V CDR1 and CDR2: SEHNR, FQNEAQ (reference sequence). The CDR3 region has the DNA TGTGCCAGCAGCTTAGTATTGGGCCGCCCCTCCTACGAGCAGTACTTC. Amino acid sequence: CASSLVLGRPSYEQYF.

This chain links TRBV7-3 with TRBJ2-2; 7 bases fit TRBD1. Trimming cost V 4 bases and J 4 bases; bases outside gene matches: 9. This CDR3 contains 16 residues. In germline, CDR1 is SGHTA, CDR2 FQGTGA. For the CDR3, the DNA is TGTGCCAGCAGCTATCGGACAGGATCGACCACCGGGGAGCTGTTTTTT. Translation: CASSYRTGSTTGELFF.

The CDR3 sequence: CASSFSGGSNEKLFF. The CDR3 nucleotides read TGTGCCAGCAGCTTTTCAGGGGGTTCCAATGAAAAACTGTTTTTT. V and J are TRBV7-2 and TRBJ1-4; 7 positions match TRBD1. The V gene's germline CDR1 is SGHTA and CDR2 FQGNSA. V lost 3 bases and J lost 5; bases outside the gene matches: 6. This CDR3 contains 15 residues. The complete variable domain, with remaining parts taken from reference TRBV7-2 and TRBJ1-4, reads GAGVSQSPSNKVTEKGKDVELRCDPISGHTALYWYRQSLGQGLEFLIYFQGNSAPDKSGLPSDRFSAERTGGSVSTLTIQRTQQEDSAVYLCASSFSGGSNEKLFFGSGTQLSVL.

The genes are TRBV4-2 and TRBJ2-1, with 8 nucleotides matching TRBD2. J lost 3 bases, V lost 4 bases, and 8 bases had no gene match. Looked up from germline, CDR1 is LGHNA and CDR2 is YNFKEQ. The CDR3 totals 16 residues. The CDR3 loop is CASSLRLAIDYNEQFF. CDR3 DNA: TGTGCCAGCAGCCTTCGACTAGCGATAGACTACAATGAGCAGTTCTTC.

This chain links TRBV3-1 (or the pseudogene TRBV3-2) with TRBJ1-4; D is unclear. In germline, CDR1 is LGHDT, CDR2 YNNKEL (reference sequence). V dropped 2 bases and J dropped 5 bases, with 9 bases sitting between them. This CDR3 has 14 amino acids. CDR3 sequence: CASSQSAQNEKLFF. The CDR3 coding sequence is TGTGCCAGCAGCCAAAGTGCTCAGAATGAAAAACTGTTTTTT.

The rearrangement joins TRBV7-7 to TRBJ2-1; a weak D match, TRBD1 (7 bases). Germline CDR1 and CDR2: SSHAT and FNYEAQ (reference sequence). V lost 4 bases and J 7 bases, leaving 17 bases between the germline ends. CDR3 size: 15 residues. The CDR3 loop is CASSSSGAGGNEQFF. The DNA for the CDR3 is TGTGCCAGCAGCTCCTCGGGGGCAGGGGGGAATGAGCAGTTCTTC.

This chain links TRBV12-3 or TRBV12-4 with TRBJ1-4; D ambiguous. The CDR3 is 13 residues long. V lost 5 bases to trimming and J lost 1 base, with 5 bases between them. CDR3 loop: CASSPRTNEKLFF. The CDR3 DNA follows: TGTGCCAGCAGTCCCAGAACTAATGAAAAACTGTTTTTT.

Points on this clone: This CDR3 is also generated by other DNA sequences in the sample. Written as DNA, the CDR3 is TGTGCCAGCAGTTCCCCCCAGACAGCCCAAGAGACCCAGTACTTC. Translated: CASSSPQTAQETQYF. The chain combines TRBV28 with TRBJ2-5, with a weak D call TRBD1 (5 bases). The length of the CDR3 is 15 residues. CDR1 and CDR2 (germline): MDHEN, SYDVKM. V was shortened by 4 bases and J by 1 base, with 13 bases between the two germline ends.

The genes are TRBV15 and TRBJ1-2; TRBD1 agrees at 7 bases. The ends lost 5 bases at V and 8 bases at J; junction bases unmatched: 8. The CDR3 has 13 residues. Germline CDR1 is LNHNV and CDR2 is YYDKDF (reference sequence). CDR3 amino acids: CATSPRQGRGYTF. DNA of the CDR3: TGTGCCACCAGCCCGCGACAGGGTAGAGGCTACACCTTC.

This chain's CDR3 is CASSLAGNPYNEQFF. CDR3 bases: TGTGCCAGCAGCCTAGCGGGAAACCCCTACAATGAGCAGTTCTTC. This chain joins TRBV5-4 and TRBJ2-1, with 9 bases identical to TRBD2. The ends lost 4 bases at V and 2 bases at J; junction bases unmatched: 4. The CDR3 length is 15 residues. The germline gives CDR1 SGHNT, CDR2 YYREEE (reference sequence).

This chain uses TRBV27 with TRBJ2-1; weak D call: TRBD1 (5 bases). The CDR3 loop spans 16 amino acids. Germline V gives CDR1 MNHEY, CDR2 SMNVEV (reference sequence). Deletions cut 5 bases from V and 4 bases from J, with 18 bases between. The CDR3 protein is CASSTLGAEIYNEQFF. Here the CDR3 DNA reads TGTGCCAGCAGTACCCTTGGGGCCGAGATATACAATGAGCAGTTCTTC.